This TCR beta chain was retrieved from a study of blood T cell repertoires in COVID-19. The overall study: Some COVID-19 samples were acute and others convalescent; all came from the United States, Italy and Spain. Sources were T cells, B-cell-depleted T cells, or PBMCs; the material itself was cDNA or gDNA.

Clones were sequenced by immunoSEQ multiplex PCR, and TCRdb holds only the in-frame ones, with some missing. The sample shows 140,000 to 150,000 clones, 80% to 90% of them seen only once. The CDR3 totals 13 residues. Trimming took off 4 bases at V and 5 bases at J, with 10 bases between the two ends. Germline V lookup: CDR1 KGHDR, CDR2 SFDVKD. The clonotype originates from a woman aged 55-69 years with COVID-19, enrolled during active disease. The sequenced sample was peripheral blood. This chain links TRBV24-1 with TRBJ1-1, with a weak D call TRBD1 (5 bases). This CDR3 is CATSEAGRTEAFF. CDR3 sequence (DNA): TGTGCCACCAGTGAGGCGGGACGTACTGAAGCTTTCTTT.